Listed here are 29 T cell receptor beta chains from one sample, sequenced in a study of regulatory T cells in long-lasting Graves disease (dated by TCRdb to about 2021). Library construction relied on multiplex PCR. Sequencing used an Illumina HiSeq 4000. To build TCR beta libraries, CDR3 regions were amplified by Arm-PCR using iRepertoire HTBI primers. Using fastp at Q25 and MiXCR, TCRdb reprocessed the public reads and kept productive beta chains. CDR3 protein duplicates are merged, each entry listing the most common genes and DNA. Counted in this sample were 530,000 or so distinct CDR3 sequences; around 15% of them appeared once. The ten top clones hold approximately 12% of the sample. Per the publication, the time point label means: newly diagnosed GD, antithyroid drugs for less than 3 months. For both TCR sequencing and RNA sequencing, RNA was extracted from PBMCs using TRIzol. Separately, the same data were catalogued under a study of T cells in Graves' hyperthyroidism and ophthalmopathy.

The sequenced sample was peripheral blood mononuclear cells (PBMCs), obtained at new diagnosis, from a patient treated with antithyroid drugs. The receptors stem from a man aged 18 to 35 with Graves disease. Donor details come from another sample of the same person, matched by shared clones.

This clonotype was observed a few times. This chain joins TRBV25-1 and TRBJ2-4; the match to TRBD1 covers 10 bases. Germline values: CDR1 MGHDK, CDR2 SYGVNS. The V and J ends lost 6 bases and 0 bases, in that order; junction bases with no gene match: 2. This CDR3 contains 15 residues. Here the CDR3 DNA reads TGTGCCAGCAGAGGGACAGGGGTAGCCAAAAACATTCAGTACTTC. Translating it yields CASRGTGVAKNIQYF.

On this clonotype itself: One base away lies a much larger clone, so this may be a sequencing read error. The chain links TRBV2 to TRBJ1-1; D possibly corresponds to TRBD1 (6 bases). CDR3 length: 15 amino acids. Germline V gives CDR1 SNHLY, CDR2 FYNNEI. The V gene lost 6 bases and the J gene lost 2 bases, with 16 bases spanning the gap. The CDR3 reads CASRAQGVINTEAFF. The CDR3 DNA follows: TGTGCCAGCAGGGCACAGGGCGTCATAAACACTGAAGCTTTCTTT.

This clonotype was counted only a few times. The chain links TRBV12-3 or TRBV12-4 to TRBJ2-7; TRBD2 might be the D (7 bases). The CDR3 has 15 residues. V was shortened by 7 bases and J by 6 bases, with 22 bases between the two germline ends. The CDR3 loop reads CASTLGAGVGVEQYF. CDR3 in DNA: TGTGCCAGCACCCTGGGGGCGGGAGTAGGAGTCGAGCAGTACTTC.

This chain uses TRBV27 with TRBJ1-3; D may be TRBD1 (6 bases). Trimming pared 2 bases from V and 3 bases from J, leaving 14 bases between. From germline, CDR1 is MNHEY and CDR2 SMNVEV (reference sequence). This CDR3 spans 16 amino acids. In nucleotides, the CDR3 is TGTGCCAGCAGTTTAAGGGGTCAGGGGTTTGGAAACACCATATATTTT. It yields the protein CASSLRGQGFGNTIYF.

This clonotype was counted a few times. This chain connects TRBV20-1 to TRBJ1-5; maybe TRBD1 (5 bases). Germline V gene sequence: CDR1 DFQATT, CDR2 SNEGSKA (reference sequence). CDR3 length: 15 residues. The V and J ends lost 4 bases and 0 bases respectively, with 13 bases between them. The chain's CDR3 is CSATPREYSNQPQHF. The CDR3 DNA reads TGCAGTGCTACGCCCAGGGAATATAGCAATCAGCCCCAGCATTTT.

This clonotype was observed at least ten times. The chain employs TRBV30 and TRBJ1-1; a weak D match, TRBD1 (5 bases). The V gene lost 4 bases and the J gene lost 11 bases, with 23 bases spanning the gap. This CDR3 has 14 residues. The germline V gene has CDR1 GTSNPN and CDR2 SVGIG (reference sequence). The CDR3, as DNA: TGTGCCTGGACGGGGCGGCAGTTACGCGAAGCGGCTTTCTTT. This codes for CAWTGRQLREAAFF.

The rearrangement joins TRBV15 to TRBJ1-3; D is ambiguous. CDR1 LNHNV and CDR2 YYDKDF come from the germline V gene (reference sequence). The CDR3 totals 15 residues. V shed 0 bases and J shed 0 bases, with 6 bases lying between them. The DNA for the CDR3 is TGTGCCACCAGCAGAGATCTGGCCTCTGGAAACACCATATATTTT. Translation: CATSRDLASGNTIYF.

This clonotype has at least ten counts. The chain has TRBV3-1 and TRBJ2-3, with D possibly being TRBD1 (6 bases). V shed 3 bases and J shed 4 bases, with 8 bases lying between them. Germline V gene sequence: CDR1 LGHDT, CDR2 YNNKEL (reference sequence). This CDR3 has 13 amino acids. The CDR3 region is CASSHYRADTQYF. The CDR3 DNA reads as TGTGCCAGCAGCCATTACAGGGCAGATACGCAGTATTTT.

A few counts support this clonotype. This sequence joins TRBV11-2 and TRBJ2-1; D may be TRBD2 (5 bases). Trimming shortened V by 0 bases and J by 13 bases, and 13 bases separated the two germline ends. CDR1 and CDR2 from the germline V gene are SGHAT and FQNNGV. There are 13 residues in the CDR3. CDR3 nucleotide sequence: TGTGCCAGCAGCTTAGAGTCTGCTAGCCCCCAGTTCTTC. Its translation is CASSLESASPQFF. Full variable domain (rest looked up from reference TRBV11-2 and TRBJ2-1): EAGVAQSPRYKIIEKRQSVAFWCNPISGHATLYWYQQILGQGPKLLIQFQNNGVVDDSQLPKDRFSAERLKGVDSTLKIQPAKLEDSAVYLCASSLESASPQFFGPGTRLTVL.

This clonotype was seen repeatedly, ten times or more. The V call is TRBV12-3 or TRBV12-4, the J call TRBJ1-1, with 11 bases identical to TRBD1. V was clipped by 5 bases and J by 7 bases; unmatched bases: 9. This CDR3 is 15 amino acids long. CDR3: CASSISDRGLGEAFF. For the CDR3, the DNA is TGTGCCAGCAGTATATCGGACAGGGGGCTTGGTGAAGCTTTCTTT.

The table lists this clonotype with many counts. The V and J genes are TRBV24-1 and TRBJ2-3; D possibly uses TRBD1 or TRBD2 (5 bases each). The CDR3 extends over 16 amino acids. V lost 9 bases, J lost 0 bases, and 18 bases lay in between. Germline V gene data show CDR1 as KGHDR and CDR2 as SFDVKD. CDR3 DNA: TGTGCCACCGGGGGACGGGGACCCGTTAGCACAGATACGCAGTATTTT. This translates into CATGGRGPVSTDTQYF.

Many counts were recorded for this clonotype. This chain joins TRBV6-2 or TRBV6-3 and TRBJ1-1, with 10 bases matching TRBD1. Per germline, CDR1 MNHEY and CDR2 SVGEGT. The CDR3 is 19 amino acids. J was trimmed by 4 bases and V by 2 bases; bases with no gene match: 16. The CDR3 spells CASSYAPSRQGAAGTEAFF. In DNA, the CDR3 is TGTGCCAGCAGTTACGCCCCCTCTCGACAGGGGGCTGCAGGCACTGAAGCTTTCTTT.

This clonotype was seen at least ten times. The V call is TRBV7-2, the J call TRBJ1-5; D possibly corresponds to TRBD1 (5 bases). This CDR3 region has 15 residues. The germline CDR1 and CDR2 sequences are SGHTA and FQGNSA. V was trimmed by 6 bases and J by 3 bases, leaving 15 bases between them. CDR3 in DNA: TGTGCCAGCAGTTCAGGGTTCGGGGACAATCAGCCCCAGCATTTT. It is translated as CASSSGFGDNQPQHF. The complete variable domain, with remaining parts taken from reference TRBV7-2 and TRBJ1-5, reads GAGVSQSPSNKVTEKGKDVELRCDPISGHTALYWYRQSLGQGLEFLIYFQGNSAPDKSGLPSDRFSAERTGGSVSTLTIQRTQQEDSAVYLCASSSGFGDNQPQHFGDGTRLSIL.

This clonotype appeared many times. The V call is TRBV28, the J call TRBJ2-7; 7 positions match TRBD1. The germline CDR1 and CDR2 sequences are MDHEN and SYDVKM. After removal of 11 bases from V and 3 bases from J, the junction contained 7 bases not matched to a gene. The CDR3 contains 12 residues. Written as DNA, the CDR3 is TGTGCCGGATCATCAGGGGGCTACGAGCAGTACTTC. Protein: CAGSSGGYEQYF.

The sample holds many counts of this clonotype. CDR3 in amino acids: CASGSVGGSEKLFF. For the CDR3, the DNA is TGTGCCAGCGGGTCAGTCGGGGGTAGTGAAAAACTGTTTTTT. This sequence joins TRBV3-1 and TRBJ1-4; tentative D call: TRBD1 (5 bases). Trimming cost V 8 bases and J 7 bases, with 17 bases left between them. This CDR3 contains 14 residues. The germline V gene encodes CDR1 LGHDT and CDR2 YNNKEL (reference sequence).

The CDR3 spells CASLSRESTGELFF. DNA of the CDR3: TGTGCCAGCCTCTCCCGGGAGAGCACCGGGGAGCTGTTTTTT. The chain joins TRBV3-1 to TRBJ2-2; tentative D call: TRBD2 (6 bases). The CDR3 covers 14 residues. V was trimmed by 8 bases and J by 4 bases, leaving 14 bases between them. The germline gives CDR1 LGHDT, CDR2 YNNKEL (reference sequence).

This clonotype came up many times. Its ends do not fully match the called genes, so a read error is possible. The gene calls are TRBV28 and TRBJ1-5; the D is unclear. CDR1 and CDR2 from the germline V gene are MDHEN and SYDVKM. This CDR3 region has 13 residues. CDR3 nucleotides: TGTGCCAGCAGGACCGGGCCGCATCAGGCCCAGCATTTT. Translated, it gives CASRTGPHQAQHF. The full variable domain, in which reference TRBV28 and TRBJ1-5 provide the parts outside the CDR3, is DVKVTQSSRYLVKRTGEKVFLECVQDMDHENMFWYRQDPGLGLRLIYFSYDVKMKEKGDIPEGYSVSREKKERFSLILESASTNQTSMYLCASRTGPHQAQHFGDGTRLSIL.

Ten or more counts support this clonotype. The chain joins TRBV2 to TRBJ2-1; D not resolved. Germline loops: CDR1 SNHLY, CDR2 FYNNEI. This CDR3 region has 15 residues. Trimming removed 2 bases from V and 3 bases from J, with 11 bases in between. The CDR3: CASSESRLRYNEQFF. CDR3 coding DNA: TGTGCCAGCAGTGAAAGTAGGCTGCGCTACAATGAGCAGTTCTTC.

This clonotype was seen many times. The rearrangement joins TRBV2 to TRBJ2-2; D may match TRBD1 or TRBD2 (5 bases each). The V gene's germline CDR1 is SNHLY and CDR2 FYNNEI. This CDR3 comprises 18 residues. V was pared by 5 bases and J by 8 bases, with 27 bases between. Written as DNA, the CDR3 is TGTGCCAGCAGTCTCAACGGGGACGCCATTCCTTCCATGGGGGAGCTGTTTTTT. Translating gives CASSLNGDAIPSMGELFF.

Many counts were recorded for this clonotype. The chain carries TRBV6-1 and TRBJ2-7; D is unresolved. This CDR3 has 12 amino acids. Germline V lookup: CDR1 MNHNS, CDR2 SASEGT. V shed 4 bases and J shed 5 bases, with 9 bases lying between them. The CDR3 bases are TGTGCCAGCAGTGTGCTAGGTAACGAGCAGTACTTC. Residues: CASSVLGNEQYF.

This clonotype occurred many times. CDR3 coding DNA: TGCAGTGCTAGGCTCCAGGGGAACACTGAAGCTTTCTTT. Protein product: CSARLQGNTEAFF. V usage is TRBV20-1 and J usage is TRBJ1-1; a weak D match, TRBD1 (5 bases). The germline V gene has CDR1 DFQATT and CDR2 SNEGSKA (reference sequence). The ends were cut back, 3 bases at V and 1 base at J, with 9 bases in the middle. This CDR3 comprises 13 residues.

The gene calls are TRBV7-9 and TRBJ1-2; no clear D. CDR1 and CDR2 from the germline V gene are SEHNR and FQNEAQ (reference sequence). V lost 3 bases to trimming and J lost 0 bases, with 11 bases between them. The CDR3 spans 15 residues. CDR3 loop: CASSLMQVANYGYTF. The CDR3 DNA is TGTGCCAGCAGCTTGATGCAGGTAGCTAACTATGGCTACACCTTC. The full variable domain, rest sourced from reference TRBV7-9 and TRBJ1-2, is DTGVSQNPRHKITKRGQNVTFRCDPISEHNRLYWYRQTLGQGPEFLTYFQNEAQLEKSRLLSDRFSAERPKGSFSTLEIQRTEQGDSAMYLCASSLMQVANYGYTFGSGTRLTVV.

This clonotype was counted ten times or more. The V call is TRBV5-6, the J call TRBJ2-1; the D is unclear. Germline V CDR1 and CDR2: SGHDT, YYEEEE. V was shortened by 0 bases and J by 6 bases, with 7 bases between the two germline ends. This CDR3 contains 13 residues. This CDR3 reads CASSLGSTNEQFF. For the CDR3, the DNA is TGTGCCAGCAGCTTGGGCAGCACCAATGAGCAGTTCTTC.

There are many counts of this clonotype. The V and J genes are TRBV27 and TRBJ2-7, with 14 bases lining up with TRBD2. In germline, CDR1 is MNHEY, CDR2 SMNVEV (reference sequence). The CDR3 consists of 14 residues. J gave up 12 bases and V 3 bases, and 7 bases lay outside the gene matches. The CDR3 DNA sequence: TGTGCCAGCAGTTTTTTGGGACTAGCGGGAGAACGGTACTTC. Protein: CASSFLGLAGERYF.

This clonotype was seen a few times. The V and J genes are TRBV20-1 and TRBJ1-1; 7 nucleotides match TRBD1. Germline values: CDR1 DFQATT, CDR2 SNEGSKA (reference sequence). This CDR3 is built from 16 residues. The junction had 11 bases not matched to a gene; V was cut back by 4 bases and J by 0 bases. DNA for the CDR3: TGCAGTGCTAAAAGGACAGGAGCCCGAATGAACACTGAAGCTTTCTTT. Translation gives CSAKRTGARMNTEAFF.

In its sample, this clonotype was seen many times. The chain links TRBV5-1 to TRBJ2-1; D is possibly TRBD1 or TRBD2 (5 bases each). Germline V gene sequence: CDR1 SGHRS, CDR2 YFSETQ. The ends were cut back, 0 bases at V and 3 bases at J, with 13 bases in the middle. This CDR3 comprises 16 residues. The CDR3 spells CASSLAGAWVYNEQFF. CDR3 DNA: TGCGCCAGCAGCTTGGCCGGGGCTTGGGTCTACAATGAGCAGTTCTTC.

The rearrangement joins TRBV7-2 to TRBJ2-1, with D maybe TRBD1 (5 bases). CDR3 length: 15 amino acids. Trimming took off 2 bases at V and 1 base at J, with 9 bases between the two ends. The germline V gene has CDR1 SGHTA and CDR2 FQGNSA. The CDR3 sequence is CASSLSQGSYNEQFF. Here the CDR3 DNA reads TGTGCCAGCAGCTTAAGCCAGGGTTCCTACAATGAGCAGTTCTTC.

In its sample, this clonotype was seen many times. This chain links TRBV20-1 with TRBJ2-1; 12 nucleotides align to TRBD2. Germline trimming cut 2 bases from V and 0 bases from J; bases unmatched to any gene: 2. CDR1 and CDR2 from the germline V gene are DFQATT and SNEGSKA (reference sequence). The length of the CDR3 is 16 residues. The CDR3 sequence: CSARLAGGLSYNEQFF. As DNA, the CDR3 is TGCAGTGCTAGACTAGCGGGGGGGCTCTCCTACAATGAGCAGTTCTTC.

The V call is TRBV7-8, the J call TRBJ2-1; D possibly corresponds to TRBD2 (6 bases). This CDR3 contains 15 residues. Germline assignment: CDR1 SGHVS and CDR2 FQNEAQ. V was trimmed by 3 bases and J by 6 bases, leaving 15 bases between them. DNA for the CDR3: TGTGCCAGCAGCTTGGGCCGGACTAATGGCAATGAGCAGTTCTTC. This translates into CASSLGRTNGNEQFF.